This T cell receptor beta chain emerged from a study of blood T cell repertoires in COVID-19. Study-wide context: Both acute and convalescent COVID-19 samples were obtained from the United States, Italy and Spain. Sample material is recorded as cDNA or gDNA derived from T cells, B-cell-depleted T cells, or PBMCs.

Original processing methods: Amplification of reference gene primers provided the estimated nucleated cell counts. TCRdb's table, derived via immunoSEQ multiplex PCR, lists solely in-frame clones and lacks some. The D gene and trimming were derived from the DNA, and the V and J assignments and clone size from that table. The table lists 300,000 to 350,000 clones, around 89% of them singletons, with around 4.3% in the top ten. The CDR3 covers 15 residues. V lost 6 bases and J lost 4, with 16 bases in between. The germline CDR1 and CDR2 sequences are MNHEY and SMNVEV (reference sequence). The sample was PBMCs or T cells enriched from blood (not recorded which). This clonotype originated in a woman younger than 30 with acute COVID-19. The J gene is TRBJ1-5, the V gene TRBV27, with D possibly matching TRBD1 (5 bases). The CDR3 region is CASSRLGGVNQPQHF. The DNA of the CDR3 is TGTGCCAGCAGCCGCCTCGGAGGGGTAAATCAGCCCCAGCATTTT.